The 30 T cell receptor beta chains below were found in one sample sequenced in a study of technical replicates of blood from a few donors. TCRdb's copy holds only in-frame clones and misses some; the assay was immunoSEQ multiplex PCR. This table holds around 69,000 clones, roughly 96% found once. Sequencing input: T cells isolated from PBMCs. The receptor source for this set is a human donor in good health.

The V and J genes are TRBV4-1 and TRBJ1-1; maybe TRBD1 (6 bases). V was shortened by 4 bases and J by 4 bases, with 19 bases between the two germline ends. Germline V gives CDR1 MGHRA, CDR2 YSYEKL. This CDR3 contains 16 residues. The CDR3 DNA reads as TGCGCCAGCAGCCTTAGAGGGGGGAGGGGATCCACTGAAGCTTTCTTT. Translation: CASSLRGGRGSTEAFF.

In nucleotides, the CDR3 is TGCGCCAGCAGCGCGGACGGGACAGCCTATGGCTACACCTTC. Translation: CASSADGTAYGYTF. V is TRBV5-1 and J is TRBJ1-2; 7 bases map to TRBD1. The V segment lost 4 bases and the J segment 4 bases; nucleotides outside the gene matches: 7. Germline-derived CDR1 and CDR2 are SGHRS and YFSETQ. CDR3 length equals 14 residues.

CDR3 nucleotides: TGTGCCAGCAGCTTTAAGAGATTTGAAAGCGGCTATGGCTACACCTTC. Translated, it gives CASSFKRFESGYGYTF. This chain links TRBV7-8 with TRBJ1-2, with D unresolved. V lost 3 bases, J lost 4 bases, and 18 bases lay in between. Per germline, CDR1 SGHVS and CDR2 FQNEAQ. The CDR3 contains 16 residues. The whole variable domain, filled in from reference TRBV7-8 and TRBJ1-2, reads GAGVSQSPRYKVAKRGQDVALRCDPISGHVSLFWYQQALGQGPEFLTYFQNEAQLDKSGLPSDRFFAERPEGSVSTLKIQRTQQEDSAVYLCASSFKRFESGYGYTFGSGTRLTVV.

The V call is TRBV2, the J call TRBJ1-1, with D tentatively TRBD1 (6 bases). CDR1 and CDR2 from the germline V gene are SNHLY and FYNNEI. V lost 5 bases, J lost 1 base, and 11 bases lay in between. The CDR3 is 14 amino acids. CDR3 sequence reads: CASSNRVTNTEAFF. CDR3 nucleotide sequence: TGTGCCAGCAGTAACAGGGTTACGAACACTGAAGCTTTCTTT.

The chain has TRBV6-1 and TRBJ2-7; perhaps TRBD1 as D (5 bases). CDR1 and CDR2 (germline): MNHNS, SASEGT. Trimming removed 6 bases from V and 0 bases from J, with 12 bases in between. The CDR3 spans 14 residues. The CDR3 DNA reads TGTGCCAGCAGGCGAGACAGAAGCTCCTACGAGCAGTACTTC. This gives the protein CASRRDRSSYEQYF.

The count of this clone is one. The chain combines TRBV6-5 with TRBJ2-7, with a possible D match to TRBD1 (5 bases). The ends were cut back, 5 bases at V and 6 bases at J, with 14 bases in the middle. CDR1 MNHEY and CDR2 SVGAGI come from the germline V gene. This CDR3 has 13 amino acids. CDR3 protein: CASSPGQYREQYF. CDR3 DNA sequence: TGTGCCAGCAGTCCCGGACAATACCGCGAGCAGTACTTC.

The rearrangement uses TRBV18 and TRBJ2-7; D is unresolved. There are 12 residues in the CDR3. V lost 11 bases and J 1 base, leaving 12 bases between the germline ends. Per the germline V gene, CDR1 is KGHSH and CDR2 is LQKENI. CDR3 region: CAPPGLSYEQYF. The CDR3, as DNA: TGTGCCCCCCCTGGCCTTTCCTACGAGCAGTACTTC.

This clone was found once. The J gene is TRBJ2-3, the V gene TRBV29-1, with D hard to call. Trimming left V 7 bases short and J 2 bases short, with 10 bases between. Germline values: CDR1 SQVTM, CDR2 ANQGSEA. The CDR3 contains 12 residues. CDR3 amino acids: CSAYRVTDTQYF. The CDR3 region has the DNA TGCAGCGCATACAGAGTCACAGATACGCAGTATTTT.

The chain employs TRBV30 and TRBJ1-3; 8 bases map to TRBD1. The germline V gene encodes CDR1 GTSNPN and CDR2 SVGIG (reference sequence). CDR3 length: 14 amino acids. Trimming at V came to 5 bases and at J to 1 base, leaving 4 bases not matched to a gene. CDR3 region: CAWGTGASGNTIYF. The CDR3 DNA follows: TGTGCCTGGGGGACAGGAGCTTCTGGAAACACCATATATTTT.

This chain's CDR3 is CASGLAGGNQETQYF. The CDR3, as DNA: TGTGCCAGCGGACTAGCGGGGGGGAACCAAGAGACCCAGTACTTC. The chain joins TRBV6-1 to TRBJ2-5; 15 bases align to TRBD2. The CDR3 is 15 residues long. J was trimmed by 0 bases and V by 8 bases; bases with no gene match: 1. Germline V gene sequence: CDR1 MNHNS, CDR2 SASEGT.

This sequence joins TRBV27 and TRBJ1-1; a possible D gene is TRBD1 (6 bases). Trimming left V 5 bases short and J 5 bases short, with 12 bases between. Per germline, CDR1 MNHEY and CDR2 SMNVEV (reference sequence). The CDR3 length is 13 residues. The CDR3 region is CASSVQGITEAFF. CDR3 nucleotides: TGTGCCAGCAGTGTGCAGGGGATAACTGAAGCTTTCTTT.

This chain joins TRBV15 and TRBJ1-5; a weak D match, TRBD1 (5 bases). Trimming shortened V by 3 bases and J by 4 bases, and 10 bases separated the two germline ends. CDR3 length: 14 amino acids. Germline V gene lookup returns CDR1 LNHNV and CDR2 YYDKDF (reference sequence). CDR3 sequence (DNA): TGTGCCACCAGCAGCAGGGTTTCAAATCAGCCCCAGCATTTT. This translates into CATSSRVSNQPQHF.

The CDR3 reads CASSPRKGVTEAFF. CDR3 sequence (DNA): TGTGCCAGCAGCCCCCGGAAGGGAGTTACTGAAGCTTTCTTT. The genes are TRBV7-6 and TRBJ1-1; D is unclear. The CDR3 is 14 amino acids. V shed 5 bases and J shed 5 bases, with 15 bases lying between them. Germline CDR1 is SGHVS and CDR2 is FNYEAQ.

This chain connects TRBV9 to TRBJ2-3; 11 nucleotides agree with TRBD2. The junction had 9 bases not matched to a gene; V was cut back by 3 bases and J by 3 bases. The V gene's germline CDR1 is SGDLS and CDR2 YYNGEE. The CDR3 is made up of 17 amino acids. CDR3 nucleotides: TGTGCCAGCAGCGCTTCGACTAGCGGGGAGCCTACAGATACGCAGTATTTT. Translating gives CASSASTSGEPTDTQYF. Together with reference TRBV9 and TRBJ2-3, the CDR3 gives the full variable domain: DSGVTQTPKHLITATGQRVTLRCSPRSGDLSVYWYQQSLDQGLQFLIQYYNGEERAKGNILERFSAQQFPDLHSELNLSSLELGDSALYFCASSASTSGEPTDTQYFGPGTRLTVL.

The chain combines TRBV2 with TRBJ2-4; a weak D match, TRBD2 (6 bases). V lost 3 bases, J lost 5 bases, and 20 bases lay in between. Germline V gives CDR1 SNHLY, CDR2 FYNNEI. This CDR3 has 17 amino acids. CDR3 region: CASSDLGLGQEENIQYF. The CDR3 DNA reads TGTGCCAGCAGTGATTTGGGACTCGGACAAGAGGAAAACATTCAGTACTTC.

The V call is TRBV5-6, the J call TRBJ2-3; 7 nucleotides agree with TRBD1. The CDR3 runs to 14 residues. The J segment lost 2 bases and the V segment lost 5 bases, leaving 5 bases of the junction unmatched. Germline CDR1 reads SGHDT; CDR2 reads YYEEEE. The CDR3 DNA reads as TGTGCCAGCAGGTACAGGGGCGCCACAGATACGCAGTATTTT. This codes for CASRYRGATDTQYF.

The chain links TRBV6-4 to TRBJ2-3, with 8 bases identical to TRBD2. The CDR3 has 15 amino acids. V dropped 5 bases and J dropped 5; count of bases not matched to a gene: 9. The V gene's germline CDR1 is MRHNA and CDR2 SNTAGT. The CDR3 DNA follows: TGTGCCAGCAGTTCTCAGAGCCTAGCGGGAGATACGCAGTATTTT. Amino acid sequence: CASSSQSLAGDTQYF.

This chain links TRBV6-6 with TRBJ2-7; the D gene is possibly TRBD2 (6 bases). V shed 6 bases and J shed 2 bases, with 14 bases lying between them. CDR1 and CDR2 from the germline V gene are MNHNY and SVGAGI (reference sequence). The CDR3 is made up of 14 amino acids. The CDR3: CASRSGGTPYEQYF. CDR3 nucleotides: TGTGCCAGCAGGTCAGGAGGGACCCCCTACGAGCAGTACTTC.

This sequence joins TRBV27 and TRBJ2-7; D is undetermined. V was shortened by 2 bases and J by 5 bases, with 13 bases between the two germline ends. Germline loops: CDR1 MNHEY, CDR2 SMNVEV (reference sequence). This CDR3 has 14 amino acids. CDR3 region: CASSLLVATDEQYF. CDR3 nucleotide sequence: TGTGCCAGCAGTTTACTAGTCGCTACCGACGAGCAGTACTTC.

This sequence joins TRBV7-9 and TRBJ2-1; 7 bases are a match to TRBD2. The junction had 13 bases not matched to a gene; V was cut back by 4 bases and J by 7 bases. This CDR3 region has 16 residues. Germline V gene lookup returns CDR1 SEHNR and CDR2 FQNEAQ (reference sequence). CDR3 sequence (DNA): TGTGCCAGCAGCTCCCCACCGGGATCAGCGGGGAATGAGCAGTTCTTC. Residues: CASSSPPGSAGNEQFF.

The V and J genes are TRBV7-9 and TRBJ2-5; the match to TRBD1 covers 7 bases. Looked up from germline, CDR1 is SEHNR and CDR2 is FQNEAQ (reference sequence). With V trimmed by 5 bases and J by 5 bases, 11 bases remained unmatched. The CDR3 sequence is 15 residues long. The CDR3 sequence is CASSAASQGFETQYF. As DNA, the CDR3 is TGTGCCAGCAGCGCCGCTTCACAGGGGTTTGAGACCCAGTACTTC. The variable domain in full, with the rest retrieved from reference TRBV7-9 and TRBJ2-5, is DTGVSQNPRHKITKRGQNVTFRCDPISEHNRLYWYRQTLGQGPEFLTYFQNEAQLEKSRLLSDRFSAERPKGSFSTLEIQRTEQGDSAMYLCASSAASQGFETQYFGPGTRLLVL.

The V call is TRBV6-1, the J call TRBJ1-1; D gene ambiguous. The germline V and J ends were trimmed by 5 bases and 5 bases, with 18 bases remaining between them. The germline CDR1 and CDR2 sequences are MNHNS and SASEGT. This CDR3 has 15 amino acids. The CDR3 coding sequence is TGTGCCAGCAGTACCTACCATGGTTCGCGAACTGAAGCTTTCTTT. Protein sequence: CASSTYHGSRTEAFF.

The V and J genes are TRBV25-1 and TRBJ2-7, with a weak D call TRBD2 (6 bases). The CDR3 runs to 13 residues. Per the germline V gene, CDR1 is MGHDK and CDR2 is SYGVNS. The V end lost 7 bases, the J end lost 0 bases, and 10 bases lay between the germline ends. CDR3 region: CASTEGNSYEQYF. In DNA, the CDR3 is TGTGCCAGCACGGAGGGAAACTCCTACGAGCAGTACTTC.

This chain links TRBV6-4 with TRBJ1-5, with D perhaps TRBD1 (5 bases). V lost 6 bases and J lost 4, with 19 bases in between. From germline, CDR1 is MRHNA and CDR2 SNTAGT. This CDR3 region has 16 residues. CDR3 sequence: CASRRSPRAGNQPQHF. The CDR3 bases are TGTGCCAGCAGGAGGAGCCCCAGGGCTGGTAATCAGCCCCAGCATTTT.

The genes are TRBV21-1 and TRBJ1-2; the D call of TRBD1 is as the table states it, not checked on the DNA. TRBV21-1 is listed as a pseudogene. The CDR3 is 15 amino acids. The CDR3 bases are TGTGCCAGCAGCAAAGACAGGGGGCAATCGTATGGCTACACCTTC. It codes for CASSKDRGQSYGYTF.

The chain couples TRBV5-6 to TRBJ2-5; the match to TRBD2 covers 8 bases. The CDR3 loop spans 16 amino acids. Germline V lookup: CDR1 SGHDT, CDR2 YYEEEE. V lost 0 bases to trimming and J lost 0 bases; unmatched junction nucleotides: 4. The CDR3 spells CASSLATGGYQETQYF. For the CDR3, the DNA is TGTGCCAGCAGCTTGGCCACGGGAGGGTACCAAGAGACCCAGTACTTC.

The CDR3 here is CASSEWGASETDEQFF. The DNA for the CDR3 is TGTGCCAGCAGTGAGTGGGGAGCTTCAGAGACCGATGAGCAGTTCTTC. V and J are TRBV2 and TRBJ2-1; D may be TRBD2 (5 bases). The V gene lost 3 bases and the J gene lost 8 bases, with 20 bases spanning the gap. The CDR3 loop spans 16 amino acids. Germline values: CDR1 SNHLY, CDR2 FYNNEI.

The chain links TRBV19 to TRBJ1-2, with D unresolved. V lost 0 bases and J 6 bases, leaving 17 bases between the germline ends. CDR3 length: 16 residues. Germline V gives CDR1 LNHDA, CDR2 SQIVND (reference sequence). The CDR3 nucleotides read TGTGCCAGTAGTATAGATTCCGTGCCCGACACGGATGGCTACACCTTC. Its translation: CASSIDSVPDTDGYTF.

The chain combines TRBV4-1 with TRBJ2-5; the D is unclear. The CDR3 has 15 amino acids. CDR1 and CDR2 from the germline V gene are MGHRA and YSYEKL. The V and J ends lost 0 bases and 2 bases respectively, with 10 bases between them. CDR3 bases: TGCGCCAGCAGCCAAGAAGACACCTCGCAAGAGACCCAGTACTTC. It translates to CASSQEDTSQETQYF.

The rearrangement joins TRBV9 to TRBJ2-6, with D uncertain. The germline CDR1 and CDR2 sequences are SGDLS and YYNGEE. V lost 4 bases to trimming and J lost 0 bases, with 5 bases between them. The length of the CDR3 is 14 residues. The CDR3 DNA reads TGTGCCAGCAGCACCAGCTCTGGGGCCAACGTCCTGACTTTC. The encoded protein is CASSTSSGANVLTF. Full variable domain (remainder filled in from reference TRBV9 and TRBJ2-6): DSGVTQTPKHLITATGQRVTLRCSPRSGDLSVYWYQQSLDQGLQFLIQYYNGEERAKGNILERFSAQQFPDLHSELNLSSLELGDSALYFCASSTSSGANVLTFGAGSRLTVL.